The rows below give T cell receptor beta chains drawn from one sample of a study of blood T cell repertoires in COVID-19. Sequenced by immunoSEQ multiplex PCR; TCRdb stores in-frame clones only, minus some. This table has over 200,000 clones, around 84% appearing once. Sequencing input: PBMCs or T cells enriched from blood (not recorded which). Every receptor here comes from a man aged 18 to 35 who had recovered from COVID-19. Both conserved end residues are part of each CDR3. The D gene is left open where the match is weak. Clone size, where shown, is once, few, many, or a class for clones that have expanded.

cdr3_length	clone_size	j_call	d_call	v_call	cdr3_aa	cdr3_nt
16	.	TRBJ2-3	TRBD2	TRBV3-1/TRBV3-2	CASRETSGGSTDTQYF	TGTGCCAGCCGAGAGACTAGCGGGGGTAGCACAGATACGCAGTATTTT
13	.	TRBJ2-7	.	TRBV27	CASSLSVGYEQYF	TGTGCCAGCAGTTTATCGGTCGGCTACGAGCAGTACTTC
17	.	TRBJ2-2	TRBD2	TRBV5-6	CASSLSFGGEAAGELFF	TGTGCCAGCAGCTTGTCCTTCGGGGGGGAGGCAGCCGGGGAGCTGTTTTTT
18	.	TRBJ1-1	.	TRBV11-2	CASSLDLRIRGNWTEAFF	TGTGCCAGCAGCTTAGATCTTAGAATCCGGGGGAATTGGACTGAAGCTTTCTTT
15	once	TRBJ1-6	TRBD1	TRBV6-5	CASSFQGQGNSPLHF	TGTGCCAGCAGTTTCCAGGGACAGGGGAATTCACCCCTCCACTTT
15	.	TRBJ2-5	TRBD2	TRBV5-1	CASSLTSGSGKTQYF	TGCGCCAGCAGCTTGACTAGCGGGAGCGGTAAGACCCAGTACTTC
12	few	TRBJ2-1	.	TRBV2	CASTRPRGGQFF	TGTGCCAGCACCCGACCGCGGGGTGGACAGTTCTTC
15	.	TRBJ2-5	.	TRBV5-4	CASSQATGAQETQYF	TGTGCCAGCAGCCAGGCGACAGGCGCTCAAGAGACCCAGTACTTC
13	.	TRBJ1-5	TRBD1	TRBV10-3	CAISAGGNQPQHF	TGTGCCATCAGTGCAGGGGGAAATCAGCCCCAGCATTTT
12	.	TRBJ2-7	TRBD1	TRBV29-1	CSVLTGAGEQYF	TGCAGCGTGCTGACAGGGGCTGGCGAGCAGTACTTC
12	.	TRBJ2-5	.	TRBV2	CASSVGEQTQYF	TGTGCCAGCAGCGTAGGGGAACAGACCCAGTACTTC
13	once	TRBJ1-1	TRBD1	TRBV30	CALKGQGNTEAFF	TGTGCCCTAAAGGGACAGGGGAACACTGAAGCTTTCTTT
13	.	TRBJ2-7	.	TRBV15	CATSSRVTYEQYF	TGTGCCACCAGCTCCAGGGTAACCTACGAGCAGTACTTC
15	few	TRBJ2-7	.	TRBV3-1/TRBV3-2	CASSTGTQFSYEQYF	TGTGCCAGCAGCACAGGTACGCAGTTCTCCTACGAGCAGTACTTC
15	.	TRBJ2-2	TRBD2	TRBV5-4	CASSLSGGLLGELFF	TGTGCCAGCAGCTTGAGCGGGGGGCTGCTCGGGGAGCTGTTTTTT
14	.	TRBJ2-1	TRBD2	TRBV27	CASSLRGGYNEQFF	TGTGCCAGCAGTTTGCGGGGGGGCTACAATGAGCAGTTCTTC
16	.	TRBJ2-2	.	TRBV7-2	CASSLGGQGNTGELFF	TGTGCCAGCAGCTTAGGGGGGCAGGGGAACACCGGGGAGCTGTTTTTT
13	once	TRBJ2-1	.	TRBV7-3	CASSREPYNEQFF	TGTGCCAGCAGCCGGGAACCCTACAATGAGCAGTTCTTC
15	.	TRBJ1-6	.	TRBV3-1/TRBV3-2	CASSQESSYNSPLHF	TGTGCCAGCAGCCAAGAGAGCTCCTATAATTCACCCCTCCACTTT
13	.	TRBJ2-7	.	TRBV18	CASSPVGANEQYF	TGTGCCAGCTCACCAGTAGGGGCGAACGAGCAGTACTTC
11	once	TRBJ2-7	.	TRBV6-6	CASSTTGEQYF	TGTGCCAGCAGTACCACTGGCGAGCAGTACTTC
15	.	TRBJ2-7	TRBD2	TRBV5-1	CASSLGRGGIYEQYF	TGCGCCAGCAGCTTGGGCCGGGGGGGCATCTACGAGCAGTACTTC
14	.	TRBJ2-3	TRBD1	TRBV7-8	CASIRQGLVDTQYF	TGTGCCAGCATCCGACAGGGTCTGGTAGATACGCAGTATTTT
16	.	TRBJ2-1	.	TRBV27	CASSLVASSSYNEQFF	TGTGCCAGCAGTTTAGTAGCGTCCAGCTCCTACAATGAGCAGTTCTTC
13	few	TRBJ2-7	TRBD2	TRBV7-2	CASSFAGLVEQYF	TGTGCCAGCAGCTTTGCCGGACTAGTCGAGCAGTACTTC
13	.	TRBJ2-1	TRBD1	TRBV30	CAVGQGVNNEQFF	TGTGCCGTCGGACAGGGGGTAAACAATGAGCAGTTCTTC
13	.	TRBJ1-2	.	TRBV5-1	CASSLDRRYGYTF	TGCGCCAGCAGCTTGGACAGACGATATGGCTACACCTTC
13	few	TRBJ2-7	.	TRBV28	CASSGPPTGTQYF	TGTGCCAGCAGTGGACCGCCCACAGGGACGCAGTACTTC
14	few	TRBJ1-2	.	TRBV5-1	CASSLDGANYGYTF	TGCGCCAGCAGCTTGGATGGAGCTAACTATGGCTACACCTTC
13	.	TRBJ2-4	.	TRBV12-3/TRBV12-4	CASSSTNRDIQYF	TGTGCCAGCAGCTCTACCAACCGGGACATACAGTACTTC
15	.	TRBJ1-5	.	TRBV9	CASSVGGRVGQPQHF	TGTGCCAGCAGCGTAGGGGGCAGGGTTGGCCAGCCCCAGCATTTT
15	once	TRBJ1-2	.	TRBV2	CASTLGRQQGYGYTF	TGTGCCAGCACCCTCGGCAGGCAGCAGGGCTATGGCTACACCTTC
11	once	TRBJ2-1	.	TRBV20-1	CSAKEASEQFF	TGCAGTGCCAAAGAGGCTTCAGAGCAGTTCTTC
14	.	TRBJ2-3	TRBD2	TRBV29-1	CSGGGAVPTDTQYF	TGCAGCGGGGGGGGAGCGGTACCCACAGATACGCAGTATTTT
16	.	TRBJ2-1	TRBD1	TRBV15	CATSRSQGALYNEQFF	TGTGCCACCAGCAGATCGCAGGGGGCCCTATACAATGAGCAGTTCTTC
16	.	TRBJ2-1	.	TRBV4-1	CASSQVAGQYYNEQFF	TGCGCCAGCAGCCAAGTTGCCGGACAGTACTACAATGAGCAGTTCTTC
16	.	TRBJ2-2	.	TRBV7-3	CASSLTTSANTGELFF	TGTGCCAGCAGCTTAACCACCAGCGCGAACACCGGGGAGCTGTTTTTT
14	.	TRBJ1-4	.	TRBV6-5	CASRLTTTNEKLFF	TGTGCCAGCAGGCTCACTACAACTAATGAAAAACTGTTTTTT
12	.	TRBJ1-1	.	TRBV15	CATSSQITEAFF	TGTGCCACCAGCTCCCAAATCACTGAAGCTTTCTTT
14	.	TRBJ1-1	.	TRBV19	CASSIAGAAPEAFF	TGTGCCAGTAGTATAGCAGGGGCCGCCCCTGAAGCTTTCTTT
15	few	TRBJ2-3	.	TRBV11-3	CASSSNLVSTDTQYF	TGTGCCAGCAGCTCCAACTTGGTTAGCACAGATACGCAGTATTTT
15	few	TRBJ1-6	TRBD1	TRBV30	CAWTGQDRVFSPLHF	TGTGCCTGGACCGGGCAGGACAGGGTCTTCTCACCCCTCCACTTT
20	.	TRBJ2-1	TRBD2	TRBV9	CASSVDGTSVANPSYNEQFF	TGTGCCAGCAGCGTAGACGGGACTAGCGTAGCCAATCCCTCCTACAATGAGCAGTTCTTC
15	.	TRBJ1-2	.	TRBV19	CASNEQGWTNYGYTF	TGTGCCAGTAATGAACAGGGATGGACTAACTATGGCTACACCTTC
15	.	TRBJ1-1	.	TRBV11-3	CASSYGSGGGTEAFF	TGTGCCAGCAGCTATGGTTCCGGGGGAGGGACTGAAGCTTTCTTT
15	.	TRBJ2-6	.	TRBV7-7	CASSPGQAGANVLTF	TGTGCTAGCAGCCCGGGACAAGCCGGGGCCAACGTCCTGACTTTC
14	.	TRBJ1-2	.	TRBV25-1	CASKGAGANYGYTF	TGTGCCAGTAAAGGGGCAGGGGCTAACTATGGCTACACCTTC
14	once	TRBJ2-7	TRBD1	TRBV7-9	CASSETGGSYEQYF	TGTGCCAGCAGCGAGACAGGGGGGAGCTACGAGCAGTACTTC
14	.	TRBJ1-2	.	TRBV6-5	CASSSSEGFHGYTF	TGTGCCAGCAGTTCCTCGGAGGGGTTCCATGGCTACACCTTC
14	.	TRBJ1-1	.	TRBV5-1	CASSLGQTNTEAFF	TGCGCCAGCAGCTTGGGACAGACAAACACTGAAGCTTTCTTT
14	.	TRBJ2-5	.	TRBV3-1/TRBV3-2	CASTRRGGQETQYF	TGTGCCAGCACCCGGAGGGGCGGGCAAGAGACCCAGTACTTC
14	.	TRBJ2-7	TRBD1	TRBV13	CASSFGTGPYEQYF	TGTGCCAGCAGCTTCGGGACAGGTCCCTACGAGCAGTACTTC
13	.	TRBJ1-4	TRBD1	TRBV30	CAWSLTGVEKLFF	TGTGCCTGGAGTCTTACAGGGGTTGAAAAACTGTTTTTT
16	.	TRBJ1-1	TRBD1	TRBV19	CASSGPRDRAYTEAFF	TGTGCCAGTAGTGGCCCTCGGGACAGGGCGTACACTGAAGCTTTCTTT
22	.	TRBJ2-6	TRBD2	TRBV4-1	CASSPIAGGAWNSRSGANVLTF	TGCGCCAGCAGCCCAATCGCCGGGGGGGCATGGAACTCCCGTTCCGGGGCCAACGTCCTGACTTTC
15	.	TRBJ2-5	TRBD2	TRBV3-1/TRBV3-2	CASSHKREFLETQYF	TGTGCCAGCAGCCACAAGCGGGAGTTTCTTGAGACCCAGTACTTC